This T cell receptor (beta chain) was observed in a study of OX40 agonist ivuxolimab in advanced cancers. About this clone itself: Its antigen is as yet unknown. Other nucleotide sequences in the sample specify the same CDR3.

TCRdb keeps only in-frame clones here, not all; method: immunoSEQ multiplex PCR. In the table there are approximately 47,000 clones, around 90% of which are singletons. General study findings and limits: Antigens targeted by the expanded peripheral T cells were not determined. Compared with CD4+, CD8+ T cells on average had more expanded clones.

Germline CDR1 reads SGHTA; CDR2 reads FQGNSA. This CDR3 is built from 15 residues. V lost 5 bases to trimming and J lost 4 bases; unmatched junction nucleotides: 7. The sequence derives from an adult with an advanced solid tumor such as melanoma, head and neck, liver or kidney cancer. The chain recombines TRBV7-2 with TRBJ2-3; 9 bases match TRBD2. Specimen: CD4+ or CD8+ T cells sorted from blood, collected in a trial of the OX40 agonist ivuxolimab. The CDR3 sequence: CASSLLAGGPDTQYF. In DNA, the CDR3 is TGTGCCAGCAGCCTACTCGCGGGGGGGCCAGATACGCAGTATTTT.